Shown below are 13 T cell receptor beta chains from a single sample sequenced in a study of yellow fever vaccine responses in identical twins. One entry per CDR3 protein results from TCRdb running MiXCR on the RT-PCR reads. The top ten hold under 4.5% of the sample, which has more than 2,000 distinct CDR3 sequences, roughly nine tenths seen once. The specimen was T cells from blood (PBMCs), unsorted or a sorted subset (not recorded which), collected before or after yellow fever vaccination (not recorded which). The receptor set was obtained from a woman under 30 who received the yellow fever vaccine.

The chain carries TRBV3-1 and TRBJ2-6; no clear D. The CDR3 totals 17 residues. Per germline, CDR1 LGHDT and CDR2 YNNKEL (reference sequence). V was clipped by 2 bases and J by 2 bases, with 13 bases between them. CDR3 residues: CASSQFAGFAGANVLTF. The CDR3 coding sequence is TGTGCCAGCAGCCAATTTGCCGGGTTTGCTGGGGCCAACGTCCTGACTTTC.

The J gene is TRBJ2-1, the V gene TRBV15; D might be TRBD2 (5 bases). There are 17 residues in the CDR3. V was shortened by 0 bases and J by 4 bases, with 16 bases between the two germline ends. The V gene's germline CDR1 is LNHNV and CDR2 YYDKDF (reference sequence). The DNA for the CDR3 is TGTGCCACCAGCAGAGATGCTAGCCGCCGTCTTTACAATGAGCAGTTCTTC. Its translation: CATSRDASRRLYNEQFF.

This clonotype was seen only a few times. The gene calls are TRBV15 and TRBJ1-1, with 7 bases that match TRBD1. The trim removed 1 base at V and 4 bases at J, leaving 3 bases unmatched. There are 14 residues in the CDR3. The germline V gene has CDR1 LNHNV and CDR2 YYDKDF (reference sequence). This CDR3 is CATSRAGGGTEAFF. In nucleotides, the CDR3 is TGTGCCACCAGCAGAGCAGGGGGGGGCACTGAAGCTTTCTTT. Supplemented by reference TRBV15 and TRBJ1-1, the full variable domain reads DAMVIQNPRYQVTQFGKPVTLSCSQTLNHNVMYWYQQKSSQAPKLLFHYYDKDFNNEADTPDNFQSRRPNTSFCFLDIRSPGLGDTAMYLCATSRAGGGTEAFFGQGTRLTVV.

V usage is TRBV2 and J usage is TRBJ2-7; D ambiguous. Germline V gene sequence: CDR1 SNHLY, CDR2 FYNNEI. The V end lost 6 bases, the J end lost 5 bases, and 14 bases lay between the germline ends. The CDR3 is 13 amino acids. CDR3 DNA sequence: TGTGCCAGCAGAACGGACGTCCCCCACGAGCAGTACTTC. Encoded protein: CASRTDVPHEQYF.

The V and J genes are TRBV7-6 and TRBJ2-1, with no clear D. Germline lookup yields CDR1 SGHVS and CDR2 FNYEAQ. This CDR3 comprises 14 residues. With 3 bases removed from V and 6 bases from J, the gap between germline ends came to 12 bases. CDR3 sequence reads: CASSLLPDSNEQFF. CDR3 nucleotides: TGTGCCAGCAGCTTGTTGCCGGATAGCAATGAGCAGTTCTTC.

This rearrangement joins TRBV15 to TRBJ2-3; D remains unclear. The CDR3 contains 12 residues. CDR1 is LNHNV, CDR2 YYDKDF, per germline (reference sequence). With 2 bases removed from V and 4 bases from J, the gap between germline ends came to 4 bases. The CDR3 DNA reads as TGTGCCACCAGCAGACTTCCAGATACGCAGTATTTT. The encoded protein is CATSRLPDTQYF.

The gene calls are TRBV12-3 or TRBV12-4 and TRBJ2-1; possibly TRBD1 or TRBD2 for D (5 bases each). V lost 5 bases, J lost 12 bases, and 11 bases lay in between. The CDR3 totals 11 residues. CDR3 residues: CASSNGGGQFF. CDR3 sequence (DNA): TGTGCCAGCAGTAATGGGGGTGGGCAGTTCTTC.

This rearrangement joins TRBV7-6 to TRBJ2-1, with TRBD2 identical over 10 bases. J lost 8 bases, V lost 2 bases, and 6 bases had no gene match. Germline V gene lookup returns CDR1 SGHVS and CDR2 FNYEAQ. The CDR3 totals 15 residues. The chain's CDR3 is CASSLLAGEWDEQFF. DNA of the CDR3: TGTGCCAGCAGCTTACTAGCGGGAGAGTGGGATGAGCAGTTCTTC.

The V call is TRBV5-5, the J call TRBJ1-4; 10 nucleotides line up with TRBD1. The CDR3 spans 13 residues. V lost 2 bases and J lost 11; bases outside the gene matches: 3. Germline loops: CDR1 SGHKS, CDR2 YYEKEE (reference sequence). The CDR3 is CASSFGTGAKLFF. CDR3 nucleotide sequence: TGTGCCAGCAGCTTCGGGACAGGGGCTAAACTGTTTTTT.

A single count supports this clonotype. The genes are TRBV18 and TRBJ2-7, with a tentative D call TRBD1 (6 bases). The CDR3 sequence is 15 residues long. The V gene's germline CDR1 is KGHSH and CDR2 LQKENI. The V gene lost 2 bases and the J gene lost 3 bases, with 14 bases spanning the gap. Here the CDR3 reads CASSPYSGARYEQYF. In DNA form, the CDR3 reads TGTGCCAGCTCACCATATTCAGGGGCGCGCTACGAGCAGTACTTC.

The chain couples TRBV12-3 or TRBV12-4 to TRBJ2-3; D not resolved. This CDR3 is 11 amino acids long. Deletions cut 7 bases from V and 3 bases from J, with 5 bases between. The CDR3 here is CASTHTDTQYF. Written as DNA, the CDR3 is TGTGCCAGCACCCATACAGATACGCAGTATTTT.

V gene TRBV4-1 combines with J gene TRBJ1-4, with unresolved D. V was shortened by 3 bases and J by 5 bases, with 19 bases between the two germline ends. The CDR3 spans 17 residues. Germline values: CDR1 MGHRA, CDR2 YSYEKL. The DNA of the CDR3 is TGCGCCAGCAGCCAGAGTTTGCGAAGGATGGGAAATGAAAAACTGTTTTTT. Translation gives CASSQSLRRMGNEKLFF.

The chain combines TRBV7-9 with TRBJ2-7, with TRBD2 as a possible D gene (6 bases). This CDR3 contains 15 residues. Per the germline V gene, CDR1 is SEHNR and CDR2 is FQNEAQ (reference sequence). V lost 1 base and J 5 bases, leaving 15 bases between the germline ends. This CDR3 reads CASSLEPSELHEQYF. The CDR3 DNA sequence: TGTGCCAGCAGCTTAGAACCTAGCGAACTCCACGAGCAGTACTTC.